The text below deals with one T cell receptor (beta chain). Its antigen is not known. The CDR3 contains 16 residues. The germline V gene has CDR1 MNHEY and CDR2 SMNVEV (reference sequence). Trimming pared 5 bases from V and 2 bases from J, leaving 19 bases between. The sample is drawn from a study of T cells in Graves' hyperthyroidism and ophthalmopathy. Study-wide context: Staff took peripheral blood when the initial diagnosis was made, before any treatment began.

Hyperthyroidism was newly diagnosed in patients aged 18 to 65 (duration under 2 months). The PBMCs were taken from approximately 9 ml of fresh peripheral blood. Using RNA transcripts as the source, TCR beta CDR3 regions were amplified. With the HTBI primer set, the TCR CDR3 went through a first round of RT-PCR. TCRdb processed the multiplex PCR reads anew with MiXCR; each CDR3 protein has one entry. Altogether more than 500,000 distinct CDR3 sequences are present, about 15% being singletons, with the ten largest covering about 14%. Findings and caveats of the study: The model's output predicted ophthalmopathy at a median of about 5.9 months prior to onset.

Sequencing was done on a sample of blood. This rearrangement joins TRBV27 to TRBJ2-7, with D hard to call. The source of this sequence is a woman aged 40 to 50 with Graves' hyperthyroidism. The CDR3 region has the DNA TGTGCCAGCAGTCCCCTATGGAATTCAAGTCCCTACGAGCAGTACTTC. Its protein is CASSPLWNSSPYEQYF.